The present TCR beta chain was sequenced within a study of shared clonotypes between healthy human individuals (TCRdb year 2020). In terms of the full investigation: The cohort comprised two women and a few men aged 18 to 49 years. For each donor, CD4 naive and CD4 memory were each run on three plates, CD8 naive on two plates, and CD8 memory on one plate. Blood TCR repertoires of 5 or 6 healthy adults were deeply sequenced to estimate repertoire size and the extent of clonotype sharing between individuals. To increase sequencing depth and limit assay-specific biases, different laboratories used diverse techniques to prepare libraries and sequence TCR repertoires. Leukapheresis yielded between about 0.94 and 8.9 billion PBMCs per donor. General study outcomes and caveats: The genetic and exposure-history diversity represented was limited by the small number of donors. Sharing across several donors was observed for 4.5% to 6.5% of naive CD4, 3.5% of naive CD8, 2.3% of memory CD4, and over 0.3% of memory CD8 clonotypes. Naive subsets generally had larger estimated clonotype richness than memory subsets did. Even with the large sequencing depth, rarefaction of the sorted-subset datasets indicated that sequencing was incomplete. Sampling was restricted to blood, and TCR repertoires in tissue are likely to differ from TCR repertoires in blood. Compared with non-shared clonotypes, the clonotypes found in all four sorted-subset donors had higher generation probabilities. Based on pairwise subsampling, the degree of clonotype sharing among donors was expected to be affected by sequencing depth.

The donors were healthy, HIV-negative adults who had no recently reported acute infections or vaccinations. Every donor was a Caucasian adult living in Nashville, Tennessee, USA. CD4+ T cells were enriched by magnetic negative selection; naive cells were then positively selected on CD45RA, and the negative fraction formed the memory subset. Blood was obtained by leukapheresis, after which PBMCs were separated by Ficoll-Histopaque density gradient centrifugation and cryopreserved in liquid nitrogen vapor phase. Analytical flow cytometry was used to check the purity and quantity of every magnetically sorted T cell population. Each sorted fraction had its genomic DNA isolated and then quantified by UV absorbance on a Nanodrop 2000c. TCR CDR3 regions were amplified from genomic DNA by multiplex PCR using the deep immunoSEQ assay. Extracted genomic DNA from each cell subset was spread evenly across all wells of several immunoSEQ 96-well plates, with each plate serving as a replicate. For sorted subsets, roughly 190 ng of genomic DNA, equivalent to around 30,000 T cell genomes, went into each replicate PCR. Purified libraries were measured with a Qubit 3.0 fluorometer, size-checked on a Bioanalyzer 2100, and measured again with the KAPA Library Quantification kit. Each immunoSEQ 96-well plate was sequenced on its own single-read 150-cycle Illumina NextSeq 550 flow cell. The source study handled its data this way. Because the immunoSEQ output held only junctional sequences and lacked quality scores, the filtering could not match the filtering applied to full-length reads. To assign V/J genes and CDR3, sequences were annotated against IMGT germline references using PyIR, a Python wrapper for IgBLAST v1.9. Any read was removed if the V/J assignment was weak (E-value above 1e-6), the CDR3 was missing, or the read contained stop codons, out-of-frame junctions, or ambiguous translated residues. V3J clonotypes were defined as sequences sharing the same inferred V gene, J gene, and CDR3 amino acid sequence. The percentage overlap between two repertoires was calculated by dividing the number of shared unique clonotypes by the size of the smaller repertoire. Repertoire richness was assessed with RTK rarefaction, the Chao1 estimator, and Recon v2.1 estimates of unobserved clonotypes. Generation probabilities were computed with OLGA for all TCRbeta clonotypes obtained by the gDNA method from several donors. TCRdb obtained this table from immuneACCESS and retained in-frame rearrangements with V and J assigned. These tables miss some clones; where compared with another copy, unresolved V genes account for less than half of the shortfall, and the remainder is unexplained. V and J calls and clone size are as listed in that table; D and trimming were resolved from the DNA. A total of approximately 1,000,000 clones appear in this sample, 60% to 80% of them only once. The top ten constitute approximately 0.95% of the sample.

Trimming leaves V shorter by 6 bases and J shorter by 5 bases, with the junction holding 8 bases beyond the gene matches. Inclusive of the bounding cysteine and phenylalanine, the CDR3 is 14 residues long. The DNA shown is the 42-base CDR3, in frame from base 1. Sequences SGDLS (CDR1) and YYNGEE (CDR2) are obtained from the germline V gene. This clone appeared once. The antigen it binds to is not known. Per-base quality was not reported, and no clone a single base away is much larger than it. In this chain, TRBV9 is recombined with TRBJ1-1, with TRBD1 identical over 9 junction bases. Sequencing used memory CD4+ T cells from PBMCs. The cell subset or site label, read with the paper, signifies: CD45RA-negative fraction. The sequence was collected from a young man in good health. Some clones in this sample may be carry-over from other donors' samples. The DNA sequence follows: TGTGCCAGCAAAAGGGACAGGGACGATACTGAAGCTTTCTTT. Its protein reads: CASKRDRDDTEAFF.